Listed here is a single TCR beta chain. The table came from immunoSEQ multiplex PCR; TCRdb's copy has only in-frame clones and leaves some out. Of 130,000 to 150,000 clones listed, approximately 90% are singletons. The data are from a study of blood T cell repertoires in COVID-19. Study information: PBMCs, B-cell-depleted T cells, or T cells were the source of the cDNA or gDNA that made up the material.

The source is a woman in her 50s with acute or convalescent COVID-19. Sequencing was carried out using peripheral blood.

CDR3 sequence (DNA): TGTGCCAGTAGTATAGCGGGCAGGGGATCCTCCTACGAGCAGTACTTC. It codes for CASSIAGRGSSYEQYF. The gene calls are TRBV19 and TRBJ2-7; possible D gene TRBD1, 6 bases. Per germline, CDR1 LNHDA and CDR2 SQIVND (reference sequence). V lost 1 base and J lost 0, with 13 bases in between. The CDR3 contains 16 residues.